This TCR beta chain was recorded in a study of molecular identifiers for immune sequencing clone quantification. Study-level results: A shared barcode on identical TCR molecules could lead to underestimated sizes for highly expanded clones.

Germline V CDR1 and CDR2: LNHDA, SQIVND (reference sequence). Trimming left V 3 bases short and J 0 bases short, with 10 bases between. This CDR3 comprises 15 residues. Each CDR3 protein gets one entry after TCRdb re-called the PCR reads with MiXCR. This table has approximately 680,000 distinct CDR3 sequences, approximately 24% appearing once. Many counts were recorded for this clonotype. What it binds is not known. Libraries of naive CD8 T cells were made from roughly 18,000 to 920,000 sorted cells. They used 10%, 30% or 50% RNA. The authors sorted naive CD8 T cells as CD8+CD4-CCR7+CD45RA+. Sequencing was done on a sample of naive CD8+ T cells from blood, with Jurkat cell RNA spiked in. The subset was: FACS-sorted CD8+CD4-CCR7+CD45RA+ naive T cells. The clonotype was recovered from a human donor in good health. Some libraries in this study had Jurkat cell RNA spiked in. The rearrangement uses TRBV19 and TRBJ2-3, with D unclear. The CDR3 protein is CASSIGIVSTDTQYF. CDR3 nucleotides: TGTGCCAGTAGTATCGGAATAGTGAGCACAGATACGCAGTATTTT.